The table lists the clone carrying this T cell receptor (beta chain) with a count of one. V lost 6 bases and J 5 bases, leaving 16 bases between the germline ends. Germline-derived CDR1 and CDR2 are SGHAT and FQNNGV. The CDR3 length is 14 residues. Generated by immunoSEQ multiplex PCR, the TCRdb table keeps only in-frame clones and is missing some. The repertoire includes over 200,000 clones, over 80% of them detected once, and about 27% sits in the top ten. This entry is derived from a study of blood T cell repertoires in COVID-19. Across the whole study: The cDNA or gDNA used as material had been derived from T cells, B-cell-depleted T cells, or PBMCs.

This sequence joins TRBV11-2 and TRBJ2-5; D is unresolved. Sample: peripheral blood. The source of this sequence is a man in his forties or fifties with acute or convalescent COVID-19. DNA for the CDR3: TGTGCCAGCAGTCAAAGTATGCGTCGGGAGACCCAGTACTTC. Protein product: CASSQSMRRETQYF.